This T cell receptor (beta chain) was retrieved from a study of CD8 T cells in ankylosing spondylitis. CDR3 length: 14 amino acids. The ends were cut back, 6 bases at V and 1 base at J, with 12 bases in the middle. This clonotype has more than one count but fewer than ten. TCRdb re-called the 5' RACE reads with MiXCR, one entry per CDR3 protein. The table records 290,000 or so distinct CDR3 sequences, around 21% of them present only once. This chain links TRBV12-3 or TRBV12-4 with TRBJ2-5, with D perhaps assigned TRBD1 or TRBD2 (5 bases each). The sample comprised blood, either unsorted or a sorted T cell fraction (not recorded which). The clonotype was recovered from a female donor with ankylosing spondylitis or in good health (not recorded which). The CDR3 DNA follows: TGTGCCAGCAGCTCGGGACCAATCCAAGAGACCCAGTACTTC. Protein sequence: CASSSGPIQETQYF.